The source of this T cell receptor (beta chain) is a study of type 1 regulatory T cells. Overall study: T-allo10 is an in vitro-generated, Tr1-enriched CD4 T cell product specific for alloantigen.

TCRdb re-called the reads with MiXCR, one entry per CDR3 protein. The sample contains about 24,000 distinct CDR3 sequences, 55% to 80% of which appear only once. Details on this clonotype: Its antigen is not known.

The sample was cultured T cells, either the whole culture or a sorted T cell fraction (not recorded which). Subset denoted: Tr1-enriched cell product generated in vitro against host alloantigens. This receptor was taken from a human donor in good health.

In DNA form, the CDR3 reads TGTGCCAGCGGACCATCTGGGGCCAACGTCCTGACTTTC. This codes for CASGPSGANVLTF. V gene TRBV5-4 combines with J gene TRBJ2-6; D not resolved. Germline V gene sequence: CDR1 SGHNT, CDR2 YYREEE (reference sequence). V lost 7 bases and J 1 base, leaving 6 bases between the germline ends. CDR3 size: 13 residues.